The clone carrying this T cell receptor beta chain was observed at least ten times. Using its own MiXCR run on the 5' RACE reads, TCRdb lists one record per CDR3 protein. The table records fewer than 85,000 distinct CDR3 sequences, about 4% of them present only once. The time point denotes: longitudinal time-point 3. The data were obtained in a study of neurological immune-mediated disorders. This CDR3 is built from 14 residues. Germline loops: CDR1 DFQATT, CDR2 SNEGSKA (reference sequence). The ends were cut back, 2 bases at V and 3 bases at J, with 14 bases in the middle. The sequencing sample was made of PBMCs. This receptor was obtained from a woman aged 55 to 70 with multiple sclerosis. The gene calls are TRBV20-1 and TRBJ2-7, with a possible D match to TRBD1 (5 bases). The chain's CDR3 is CSARTGREVYEQYF. CDR3 sequence (DNA): TGCAGTGCTAGAACGGGCAGGGAAGTCTACGAGCAGTACTTC.